The source of this TCR beta chain is a study of B cell selection in AIRE deficiency. Overall study results and limits: Of 3,500 to 4,000 shared Treg TCRbeta sequences, about 32% were healthy-donor-only and about 9% patient-only. Roughly 28% of healthy-donor shared Treg TCRbeta sequences appeared in patient Tconv cells. Shared Treg sequences were biased toward short CDR3s with few non-templated nucleotide insertions.

Assay used: immunoSEQ multiplex PCR; TCRdb lists only in-frame clones, some missing. The data contain roughly 24,000 clones, around 93% of them singletons. The germline gives CDR1 SGHTA, CDR2 FQGNSA. The trim removed 5 bases at V and 4 bases at J, leaving 8 bases unmatched. The CDR3 covers 15 residues. Regulatory T cells were sorted as CD4+CD25hiCD127low/negative. On this clone itself: As yet, its antigen is unknown.

The receptor was derived from a human donor in good health. This chain connects TRBV7-2 to TRBJ2-5; 9 positions agree with TRBD2. Sequencing input: CD4+CD25+ Tregs sorted from PBMCs. CDR3 region: CASSPSGGWVETQYF. CDR3 coding DNA: TGTGCCAGCAGCCCAAGCGGGGGGTGGGTAGAGACCCAGTACTTC.